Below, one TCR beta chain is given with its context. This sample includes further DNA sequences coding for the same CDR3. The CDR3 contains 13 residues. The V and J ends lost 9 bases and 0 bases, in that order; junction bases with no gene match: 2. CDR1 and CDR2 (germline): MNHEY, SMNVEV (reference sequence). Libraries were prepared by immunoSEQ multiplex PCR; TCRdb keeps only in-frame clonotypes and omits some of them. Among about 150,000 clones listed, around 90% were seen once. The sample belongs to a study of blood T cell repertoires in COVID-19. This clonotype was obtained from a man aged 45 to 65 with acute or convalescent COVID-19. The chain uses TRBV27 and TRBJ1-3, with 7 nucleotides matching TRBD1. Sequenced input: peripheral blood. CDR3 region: CASRDSSGNTIYF. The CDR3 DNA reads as TGTGCCAGTAGGGACAGCTCTGGAAACACCATATATTTT.